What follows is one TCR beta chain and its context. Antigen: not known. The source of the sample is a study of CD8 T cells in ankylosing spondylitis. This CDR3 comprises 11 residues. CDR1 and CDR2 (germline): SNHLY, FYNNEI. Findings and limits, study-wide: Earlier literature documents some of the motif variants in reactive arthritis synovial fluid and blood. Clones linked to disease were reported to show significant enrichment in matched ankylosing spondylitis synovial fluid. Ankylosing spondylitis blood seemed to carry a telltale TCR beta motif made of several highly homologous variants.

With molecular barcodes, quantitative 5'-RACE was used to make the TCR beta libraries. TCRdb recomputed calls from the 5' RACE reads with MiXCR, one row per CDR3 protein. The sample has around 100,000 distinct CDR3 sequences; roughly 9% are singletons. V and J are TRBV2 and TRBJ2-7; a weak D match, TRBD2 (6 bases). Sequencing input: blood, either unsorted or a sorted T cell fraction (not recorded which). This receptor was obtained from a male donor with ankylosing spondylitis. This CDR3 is CACSPGVEQYV. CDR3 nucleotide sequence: TGTGCGTGCAGCCCGGGGGTGGAGCAGTACGTC.